Below are 8 T cell receptor beta chains sequenced from a single sample in a study of blood T cell repertoires in COVID-19. Using immunoSEQ multiplex PCR, the repertoire was profiled, and TCRdb retains in-frame clones only, with some absent. The data hold 270,000 or so clones, with less than 85% observed a single time. Sequencing input: peripheral blood. These receptors all come from a woman under 30 with acute or convalescent COVID-19.

The chain joins TRBV29-1 to TRBJ2-3, with D perhaps TRBD2 (5 bases). CDR3 length: 15 residues. Germline CDR1 is SQVTM and CDR2 is ANQGSEA. With 5 bases removed from V and 1 base from J, the gap between germline ends came to 16 bases. CDR3 in amino acids: CSVRGTGRGTDTQYF. The CDR3 DNA reads TGCAGCGTTCGGGGAACCGGCCGGGGCACAGATACGCAGTATTTT.

The chain employs TRBV27 and TRBJ2-1; D is perhaps TRBD2 (6 bases). The CDR3 sequence is 15 residues long. Trimming stripped 3 bases from V and 6 bases from J, with 15 bases between. Germline CDR1 reads MNHEY; CDR2 reads SMNVEV (reference sequence). The CDR3 nucleotides read TGTGCCAGCAGTTTGCGGGAACTAGGTTTCAATGAGCAGTTCTTC. Translation gives CASSLRELGFNEQFF.

J is TRBJ2-7 and V is TRBV30; 12 bases match TRBD2. The CDR3 is made up of 16 amino acids. Germline V gene sequence: CDR1 GTSNPN, CDR2 SVGIG (reference sequence). The J segment lost 5 bases and the V segment lost 0 bases, leaving 8 bases of the junction unmatched. CDR3 protein: CAWSVGLAGRKDEQYF. The DNA of the CDR3 is TGTGCCTGGAGTGTCGGACTAGCGGGAAGGAAGGACGAGCAGTACTTC.

This clone was seen just once. The rearrangement joins TRBV3-1 (or the pseudogene TRBV3-2) to TRBJ2-2, with a possible D match to TRBD2 (7 bases). V shed 4 bases and J shed 8 bases, with 20 bases lying between them. The CDR3 is 16 amino acids. The germline CDR1 and CDR2 sequences are LGHDT and YNNKEL (reference sequence). CDR3 sequence: CASSPGAGAGAGELFF. The CDR3 DNA is TGTGCCAGCAGCCCCGGGGCGGGGGCCGGTGCTGGGGAGCTGTTTTTT.

The chain couples TRBV28 to TRBJ2-2; 9 bases map to TRBD1. CDR1 is MDHEN, CDR2 SYDVKM, per germline. This CDR3 is 15 amino acids long. The junction had 4 bases not matched to a gene; V was cut back by 2 bases and J by 6 bases. The CDR3 DNA reads TGTGCCAGCAGTTTAGGACAGGGGTGGGCCGGGGAGCTGTTTTTT. It is translated as CASSLGQGWAGELFF.

This sequence joins TRBV7-9 and TRBJ1-3, with 9 bases matching TRBD1. Trimming at V came to 0 bases and at J to 4 bases, leaving 7 bases not matched to a gene. The V gene's germline CDR1 is SEHNR and CDR2 FQNEAQ (reference sequence). The CDR3 has 17 residues. The CDR3 region is CASSLAYRGLRGNTIYF. DNA of the CDR3: TGTGCCAGCAGCTTAGCGTACAGGGGGCTAAGGGGAAACACCATATATTTT.

CDR3 loop: CAWSLTSGSFDEQFF. CDR3 DNA: TGTGCCTGGAGCCTAACTAGCGGGAGCTTCGATGAGCAGTTCTTC. The chain has TRBV30 and TRBJ2-1; 11 bases match TRBD2. Germline values: CDR1 GTSNPN, CDR2 SVGIG (reference sequence). This CDR3 has 15 residues. The junction had 9 bases not matched to a gene; V was cut back by 3 bases and J by 8 bases.

The CDR3 reads CASSPQGEQYF. CDR3 sequence (DNA): TGTGCCAGCAGCCCCCAGGGTGAGCAGTACTTC. This chain links TRBV7-8 with TRBJ2-7, with D perhaps TRBD1 (5 bases). The germline V gene has CDR1 SGHVS and CDR2 FQNEAQ. V was shortened by 5 bases and J by 7 bases, with 9 bases between the two germline ends. CDR3 length: 11 residues.